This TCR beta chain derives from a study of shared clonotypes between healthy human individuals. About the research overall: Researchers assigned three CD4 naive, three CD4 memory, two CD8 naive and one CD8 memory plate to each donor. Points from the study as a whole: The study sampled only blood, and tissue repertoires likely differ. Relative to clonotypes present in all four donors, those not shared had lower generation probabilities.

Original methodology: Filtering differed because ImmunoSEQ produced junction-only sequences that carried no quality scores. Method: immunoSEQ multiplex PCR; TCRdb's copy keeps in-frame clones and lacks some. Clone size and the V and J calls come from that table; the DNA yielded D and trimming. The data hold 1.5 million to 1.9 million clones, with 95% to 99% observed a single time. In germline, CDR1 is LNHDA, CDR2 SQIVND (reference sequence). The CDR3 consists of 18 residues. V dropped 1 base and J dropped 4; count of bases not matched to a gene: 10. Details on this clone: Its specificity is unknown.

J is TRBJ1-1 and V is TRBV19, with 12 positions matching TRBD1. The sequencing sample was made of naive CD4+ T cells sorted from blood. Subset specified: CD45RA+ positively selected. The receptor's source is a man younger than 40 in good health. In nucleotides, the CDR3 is TGTGCCAGTAGTATAGGACCGGGACAGGGGGCTCGGAGCACTGAAGCTTTCTTT. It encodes CASSIGPGQGARSTEAFF.